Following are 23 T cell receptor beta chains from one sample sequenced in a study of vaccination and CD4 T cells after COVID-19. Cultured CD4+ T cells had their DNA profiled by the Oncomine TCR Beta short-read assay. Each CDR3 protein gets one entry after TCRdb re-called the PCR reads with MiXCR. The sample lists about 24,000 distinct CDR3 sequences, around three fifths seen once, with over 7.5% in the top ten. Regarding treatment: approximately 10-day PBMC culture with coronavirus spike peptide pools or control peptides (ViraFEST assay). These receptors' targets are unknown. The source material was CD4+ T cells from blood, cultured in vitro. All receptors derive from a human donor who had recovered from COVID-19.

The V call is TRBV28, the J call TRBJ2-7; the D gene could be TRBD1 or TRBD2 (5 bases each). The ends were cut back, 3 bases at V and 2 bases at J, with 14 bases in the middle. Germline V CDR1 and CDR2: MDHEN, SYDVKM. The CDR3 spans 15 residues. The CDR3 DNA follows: TGTGCCAGCAGTTTCCCCGGGACGTCCGCCTACGAGCAGTACTTC. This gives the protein CASSFPGTSAYEQYF.

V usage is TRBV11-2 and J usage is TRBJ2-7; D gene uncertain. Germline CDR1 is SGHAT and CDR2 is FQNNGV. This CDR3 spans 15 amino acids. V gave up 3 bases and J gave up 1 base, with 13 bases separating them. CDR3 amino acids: CASSLSLVESYEQYF. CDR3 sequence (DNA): TGTGCCAGCAGCTTGTCGCTAGTGGAGTCCTACGAGCAGTACTTC.

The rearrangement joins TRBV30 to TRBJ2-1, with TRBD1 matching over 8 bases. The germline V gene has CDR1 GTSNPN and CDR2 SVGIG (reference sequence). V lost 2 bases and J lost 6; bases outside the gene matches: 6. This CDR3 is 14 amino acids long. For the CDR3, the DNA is TGTGCCTGGAGTAGGAGACAGGGGACCAATGAGCAGTTCTTC. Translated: CAWSRRQGTNEQFF.

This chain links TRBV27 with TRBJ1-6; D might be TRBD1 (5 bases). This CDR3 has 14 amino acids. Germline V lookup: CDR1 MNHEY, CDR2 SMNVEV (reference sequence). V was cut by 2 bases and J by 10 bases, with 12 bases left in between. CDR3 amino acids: CASSLGAWGSPLHF. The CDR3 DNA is TGTGCCAGCAGTTTAGGGGCGTGGGGGTCACCCCTCCACTTT.

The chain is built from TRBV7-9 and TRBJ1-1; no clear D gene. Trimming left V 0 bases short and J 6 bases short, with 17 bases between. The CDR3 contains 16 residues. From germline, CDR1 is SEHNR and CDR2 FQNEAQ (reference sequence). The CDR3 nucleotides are TGTGCCAGCAGCTTAGCGCAAGGAGGCCTGAGGGCTGAAGCTTTCTTT. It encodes CASSLAQGGLRAEAFF.

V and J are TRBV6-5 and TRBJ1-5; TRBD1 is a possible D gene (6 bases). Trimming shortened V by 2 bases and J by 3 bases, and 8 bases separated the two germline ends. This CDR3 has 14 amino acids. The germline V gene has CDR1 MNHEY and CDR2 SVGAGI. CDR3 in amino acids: CASSYRGANQPQHF. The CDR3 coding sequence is TGTGCCAGCAGTTACCGGGGGGCCAATCAGCCCCAGCATTTT.

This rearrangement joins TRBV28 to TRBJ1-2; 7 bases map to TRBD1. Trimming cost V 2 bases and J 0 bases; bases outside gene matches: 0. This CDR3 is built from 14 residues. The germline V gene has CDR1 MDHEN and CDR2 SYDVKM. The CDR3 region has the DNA TGTGCCAGCAGTTTAGGGACAGCTAACTATGGCTACACCTTC. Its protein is CASSLGTANYGYTF.

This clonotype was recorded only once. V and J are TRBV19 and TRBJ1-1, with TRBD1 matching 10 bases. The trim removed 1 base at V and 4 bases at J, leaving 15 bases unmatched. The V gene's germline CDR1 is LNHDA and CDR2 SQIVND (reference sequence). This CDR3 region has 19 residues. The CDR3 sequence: CASSIVSGRQGASGTEAFF. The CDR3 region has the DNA TGTGCCAGTAGTATAGTTTCGGGGAGACAGGGGGCTAGCGGCACTGAAGCTTTCTTT.

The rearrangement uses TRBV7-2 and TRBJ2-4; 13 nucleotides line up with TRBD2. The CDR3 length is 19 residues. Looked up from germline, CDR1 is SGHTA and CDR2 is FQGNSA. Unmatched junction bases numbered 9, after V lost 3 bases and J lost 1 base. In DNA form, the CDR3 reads TGTGCCAGCAGCTTGGTACCACTACTAGCGGGAGGGGCCAAAAACATTCAGTACTTC. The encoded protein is CASSLVPLLAGGAKNIQYF. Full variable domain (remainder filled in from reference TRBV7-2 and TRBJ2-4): GAGVSQSPSNKVTEKGKDVELRCDPISGHTALYWYRQSLGQGLEFLIYFQGNSAPDKSGLPSDRFSAERTGGSVSTLTIQRTQQEDSAVYLCASSLVPLLAGGAKNIQYFGAGTRLSVL.

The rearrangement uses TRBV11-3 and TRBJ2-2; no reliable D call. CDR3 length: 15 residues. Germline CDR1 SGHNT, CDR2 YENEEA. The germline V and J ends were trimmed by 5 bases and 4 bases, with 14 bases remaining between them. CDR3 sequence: CASSPLRASTGELFF. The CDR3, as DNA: TGTGCCAGCAGCCCCCTTCGGGCCTCCACCGGGGAGCTGTTTTTT.

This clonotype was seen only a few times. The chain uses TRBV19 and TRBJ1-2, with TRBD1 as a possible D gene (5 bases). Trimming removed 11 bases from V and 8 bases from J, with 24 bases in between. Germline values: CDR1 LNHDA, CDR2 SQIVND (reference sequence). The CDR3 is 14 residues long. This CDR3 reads CAGTKGSGAGGYTF. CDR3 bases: TGTGCCGGGACGAAGGGTTCGGGAGCCGGGGGCTACACCTTC.

The CDR3 spells CASAPTSGRKTSYEQYF. The CDR3 DNA follows: TGTGCCAGTGCCCCGACTAGCGGGAGAAAGACGTCCTACGAGCAGTACTTC. The chain is built from TRBV6-2 or TRBV6-3 and TRBJ2-7; 12 nucleotides line up with TRBD2. V shed 9 bases and J 1 base; nucleotides not matched to a gene: 13. In germline, CDR1 is MNHEY, CDR2 SVGEGT. The CDR3 length is 17 residues.

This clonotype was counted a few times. CDR3 nucleotide sequence: TGTGCCAGCAGCTCCGCCATTCTCGACTATGGCTACACCTTC. Translating it yields CASSSAILDYGYTF. The chain combines TRBV11-2 with TRBJ1-2, with D hard to call. From germline, CDR1 is SGHAT and CDR2 FQNNGV. CDR3 length: 14 residues. V was pared by 4 bases and J by 3 bases, with 12 bases between.

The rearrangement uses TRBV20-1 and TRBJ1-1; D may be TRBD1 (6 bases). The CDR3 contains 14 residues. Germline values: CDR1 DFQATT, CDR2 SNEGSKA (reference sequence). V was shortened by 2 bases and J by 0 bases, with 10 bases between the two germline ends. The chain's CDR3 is CSARRGAMNTEAFF. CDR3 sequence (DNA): TGCAGTGCTAGAAGGGGGGCCATGAACACTGAAGCTTTCTTT.

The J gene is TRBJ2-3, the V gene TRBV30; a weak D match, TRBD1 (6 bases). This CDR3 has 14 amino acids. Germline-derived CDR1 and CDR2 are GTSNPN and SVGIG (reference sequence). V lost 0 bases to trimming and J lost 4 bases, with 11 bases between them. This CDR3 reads CAWSVHRVSDTQYF. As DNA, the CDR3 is TGTGCCTGGAGTGTTCACAGGGTTTCAGATACGCAGTATTTT.

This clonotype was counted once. The CDR3 region is CASSYRQAGETQYF. The CDR3 DNA reads as TGTGCCAGCAGTTACAGACAGGCGGGGGAGACCCAGTACTTC. The rearrangement uses TRBV27 and TRBJ2-5; perhaps D is TRBD1 or TRBD2 (6 bases each). Germline lookup yields CDR1 MNHEY and CDR2 SMNVEV (reference sequence). Deletions cut 4 bases from V and 5 bases from J, with 14 bases between. The CDR3 is 14 amino acids.

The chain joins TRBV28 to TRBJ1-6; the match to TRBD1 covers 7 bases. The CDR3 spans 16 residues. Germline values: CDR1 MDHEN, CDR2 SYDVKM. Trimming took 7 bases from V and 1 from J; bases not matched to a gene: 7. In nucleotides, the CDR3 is TGTGCCAGCAACCCAATACAGGGGTCCTATAATTCACCCCTCCACTTT. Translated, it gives CASNPIQGSYNSPLHF.

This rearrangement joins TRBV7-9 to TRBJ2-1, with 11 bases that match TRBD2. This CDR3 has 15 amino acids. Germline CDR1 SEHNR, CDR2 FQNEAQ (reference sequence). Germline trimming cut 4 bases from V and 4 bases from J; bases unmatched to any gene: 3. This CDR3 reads CASSSGTSGYNEQFF. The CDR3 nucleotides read TGTGCCAGCAGCTCCGGGACTAGCGGATACAATGAGCAGTTCTTC.

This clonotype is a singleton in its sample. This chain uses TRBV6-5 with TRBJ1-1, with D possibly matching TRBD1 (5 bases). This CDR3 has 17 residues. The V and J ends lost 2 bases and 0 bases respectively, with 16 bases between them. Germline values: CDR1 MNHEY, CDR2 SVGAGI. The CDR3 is CASSYPGTAPMNTEAFF. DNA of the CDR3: TGTGCCAGCAGTTACCCCGGGACTGCCCCGATGAACACTGAAGCTTTCTTT.

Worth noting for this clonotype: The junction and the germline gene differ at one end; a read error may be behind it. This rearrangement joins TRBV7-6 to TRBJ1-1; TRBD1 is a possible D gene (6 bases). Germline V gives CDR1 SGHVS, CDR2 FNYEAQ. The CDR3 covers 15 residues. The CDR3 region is CAGSLAGGANTEAFF. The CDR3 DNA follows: TGTGCCGGCAGCTTAGCCGGGGGGGCGAACACTGAAGCTTTCTTT.

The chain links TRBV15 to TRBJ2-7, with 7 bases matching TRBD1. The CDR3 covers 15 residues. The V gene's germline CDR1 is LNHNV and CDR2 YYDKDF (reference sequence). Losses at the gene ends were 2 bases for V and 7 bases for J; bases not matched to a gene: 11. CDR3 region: CATSRSGTDFYEQYF. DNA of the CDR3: TGTGCCACCAGCAGATCGGGGACAGACTTCTATGAGCAGTACTTC.

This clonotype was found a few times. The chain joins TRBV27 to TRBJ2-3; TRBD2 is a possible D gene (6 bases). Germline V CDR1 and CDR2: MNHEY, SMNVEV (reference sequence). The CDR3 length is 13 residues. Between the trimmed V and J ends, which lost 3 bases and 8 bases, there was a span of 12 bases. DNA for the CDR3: TGTGCCAGCAGTTTGACGGGACTTGTTACGCAGTATTTT. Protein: CASSLTGLVTQYF.

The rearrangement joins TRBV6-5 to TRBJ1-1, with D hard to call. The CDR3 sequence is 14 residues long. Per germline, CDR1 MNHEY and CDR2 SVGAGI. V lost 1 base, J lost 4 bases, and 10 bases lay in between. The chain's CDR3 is CASSYWARSTEAFF. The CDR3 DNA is TGTGCCAGCAGTTACTGGGCCAGAAGCACTGAAGCTTTCTTT.